The rows below give T cell receptor beta chains drawn from one sample of a study of T cells in localized non-small cell lung cancer. Generated by immunoSEQ multiplex PCR, the TCRdb table keeps only in-frame clones and is missing some. The repertoire holds over 20,000 clones, with approximately 86% as singletons. The sample consisted of peripheral blood, taken before any cancer treatment. These TCRs come from a female donor aged 60 or older with stage I lung adenocarcinoma. Each CDR3 is given without its conserved first and last residue. The D gene is left open where the match is weak. Some rows have no size entry. The others give once, few or many, or a class for an expanded clone.

>TRBV19|TRBD1|TRBJ1-5|few
ASSSTTGVGNQPQH
>TRBV19|NA|TRBJ1-2|NA
ASSRTGPGFNYGYT
>TRBV18|NA|TRBJ1-5|NA
ASSFNDDQPQH
>TRBV9|NA|TRBJ2-3|NA
ASSVEGLSTDTQY
>TRBV27|NA|TRBJ1-1|few
ASSRNTEAF
>TRBV5-1|TRBD2|TRBJ2-1|NA
ASSFSGTSDFYNEQF
>TRBV19|TRBD1|TRBJ1-2|hyperexpanded
ASSIDLATGGNYGYT
>TRBV27|TRBD1|TRBJ1-5|NA
ASSLGGQALGQPQH
>TRBV4-2|NA|TRBJ2-3|NA
ASSQERASTDTQY
>TRBV18|NA|TRBJ1-6|NA
ASSEPGREYSPLH
>TRBV27|NA|TRBJ2-5|few
ASKRHGTETQY
>TRBV5-8|TRBD1|TRBJ1-2|NA
ASSSTGGGGYT
>TRBV6-6|NA|TRBJ1-5|NA
ASSYGGTQGEPQH
>TRBV27|TRBD1|TRBJ2-1|NA
ASSSLRTGYSYNEQF
>TRBV6-6|NA|TRBJ1-5|NA
ASSYPSTNQPQH
>TRBV9|TRBD1|TRBJ2-5|NA
ASSSRTGSPQETQY
>TRBV5-6|TRBD1|TRBJ1-2|NA
ASRRGQGDAYGYT
>TRBV11-3|TRBD2|TRBJ2-1|NA
ASSSPTSASGRGEQF
>TRBV7-9|NA|TRBJ2-3|NA
ASSLTDTQY
>TRBV10-2|NA|TRBJ1-2|NA
ASSEWQGKGVDYGYT
>TRBV30|NA|TRBJ1-2|NA
AWTRGAYGYT
>TRBV27|TRBD2|TRBJ2-1|NA
ASSSALASSNEQF
>TRBV2|NA|TRBJ1-2|NA
ASSDSVVGGYT
>TRBV11-2|NA|TRBJ2-7|once
ASSLDSSSSYEQY
>TRBV6-5|NA|TRBJ2-3|once
ASIGGWPDTQY
>TRBV6-1|TRBD2|TRBJ2-3|NA
ASSGTSGVRTDTQY
>TRBV7-4|NA|TRBJ1-3|NA
ASSLARALGRNTIY
>TRBV6-5|NA|TRBJ1-1|NA
ASSPLGVSEAF
>TRBV2|TRBD1|TRBJ2-6|NA
ASSKDRGAGANVLT
>TRBV11-3|TRBD1|TRBJ2-4|NA
ASSRGRENIQY
>TRBV18|NA|TRBJ1-3|NA
ASSRAAGTTGNTIY
>TRBV27|TRBD1|TRBJ2-6|NA
ASSSRTGGAGANVLT
>TRBV7-2|NA|TRBJ2-1|NA
ASSLEAFSSYNEQF
>TRBV9|NA|TRBJ2-7|NA
ASSAPGRHSYEQY
>TRBV7-5|NA|TRBJ1-2|NA
ARSLETGPINYGYT
>TRBV6-5|TRBD1|TRBJ1-2|NA
ASRYPGQGYYGYT
>TRBV27|NA|TRBJ1-2|medium-sized
ASSPTVVGVGYT
>TRBV9|NA|TRBJ1-4|NA
ASSVGLRASEGNEKLF
>TRBV28|NA|TRBJ2-4|NA
ASSFPLSGQY
>TRBV6-5|NA|TRBJ2-3|NA
ASSPQGSRDTQY
>TRBV6-1|NA|TRBJ1-2|NA
ASSFPGTAYGYT
>TRBV5-6|NA|TRBJ1-2|NA
ASSLRSMGGGSYGYT
>TRBV6-1|NA|TRBJ2-1|NA
ASTREYTYNEQF
>TRBV7-9|NA|TRBJ2-7|NA
ASSLSTRPEQY
>TRBV27|NA|TRBJ1-5|NA
ASSFGRGLNSNQPQH
>TRBV13|TRBD2|TRBJ2-7|NA
ASSLGTSLTYEQY
>TRBV9|NA|TRBJ2-5|NA
ASSVEGVQETQY
>TRBV2|NA|TRBJ1-3|NA
ASRLQGGPGNTIY
>TRBV6-1|NA|TRBJ1-5|once
ASSGGTGEPQH
>TRBV6-5|TRBD1|TRBJ1-2|NA
ASSYLGTGRGYT
>TRBV9|NA|TRBJ1-1|NA
ASSVDIGPNTEAF
>TRBV29-1|NA|TRBJ2-2|NA
SVGGTGELF
>TRBV19|TRBD1|TRBJ1-3|NA
ASKQGVRNTIY
>TRBV6-6|NA|TRBJ2-5|NA
ASRRAVKETQY
>TRBV21-1|NA|TRBJ1-2|NA
ASSRGAHHDVTGTGYT
>TRBV7-2|NA|TRBJ1-1|NA
ASSPRSTEAF
>TRBV2|TRBD1|TRBJ1-5|NA
ASSPRTGARNQPQH